Below, 27 T cell receptor beta chains from the same sample are listed, as sequenced in a study of blood T cell repertoires in COVID-19. Libraries were prepared by immunoSEQ multiplex PCR; TCRdb keeps only in-frame clonotypes and omits some of them. The sample holds a few hundred thousand clones, around 90% seen once. Sequenced: PBMCs or T cells enriched from blood (not recorded which). The receptors stem from a woman aged 25 to 39 who had recovered from COVID-19.

The chain combines TRBV18 with TRBJ2-5, with D possibly matching TRBD2 (6 bases). The CDR3 totals 15 residues. Between the trimmed V and J ends, which lost 6 bases and 1 base, there was a span of 15 bases. Germline values: CDR1 KGHSH, CDR2 LQKENI. Here the CDR3 reads CASSRGGALQETQYF. The CDR3 nucleotides read TGTGCCAGCTCGCGAGGAGGGGCCCTCCAAGAGACCCAGTACTTC.

This clone was observed once. The chain carries TRBV27 and TRBJ2-1, with D possibly being TRBD2 (6 bases). The V gene's germline CDR1 is MNHEY and CDR2 SMNVEV (reference sequence). This CDR3 has 13 residues. The V end was cut by 3 bases, the J end by 10 bases, with 13 bases between. CDR3 sequence reads: CASSFLGGDEQFF. The CDR3, as DNA: TGTGCCAGCAGTTTCCTGGGCGGGGACGAGCAGTTCTTC.

The chain links TRBV7-9 to TRBJ1-1; D may be TRBD1 (6 bases). V shed 5 bases and J shed 4 bases, with 17 bases lying between them. The CDR3 has 15 amino acids. Germline V CDR1 and CDR2: SEHNR, FQNEAQ (reference sequence). CDR3 amino acids: CASSPISTGITEAFF. DNA for the CDR3: TGTGCCAGCAGCCCAATATCGACAGGAATCACTGAAGCTTTCTTT.

The V gene is TRBV5-1, the J gene TRBJ2-7; 7 nucleotides align to TRBD1. V lost 0 bases, J lost 2 bases, and 2 bases stayed unmatched. Germline V CDR1 and CDR2: SGHRS, YFSETQ. The CDR3 has 14 amino acids. The CDR3 spells CASSLAQGAYEQYF. The CDR3 DNA reads as TGCGCCAGCAGCTTGGCCCAGGGGGCCTACGAGCAGTACTTC. The full variable domain, rest sourced from reference TRBV5-1 and TRBJ2-7, is KAGVTQTPRYLIKTRGQQVTLSCSPISGHRSVSWYQQTPGQGLQFLFEYFSETQRNKGNFPGRFSGRQFSNSRSEMNVSTLELGDSALYLCASSLAQGAYEQYFGPGTRLTVT.

The chain uses TRBV11-2 and TRBJ2-3, with 10 bases identical to TRBD1. The V gene's germline CDR1 is SGHAT and CDR2 FQNNGV. The CDR3 sequence is 15 residues long. Losses at the gene ends were 4 bases for V and 5 bases for J; bases not matched to a gene: 6. The CDR3 protein is CASSSSWDRGDTQYF. CDR3 sequence (DNA): TGTGCCAGCAGCTCCTCCTGGGACAGGGGAGATACGCAGTATTTT.

The chain is built from TRBV5-5 and TRBJ1-1; D call uncertain. Trimming pared 10 bases from V and 2 bases from J, leaving 12 bases between. Germline V lookup: CDR1 SGHKS, CDR2 YYEKEE (reference sequence). The CDR3 runs 12 residues. Here the CDR3 reads CASERINTEAFF. CDR3 sequence (DNA): TGTGCCTCGGAGAGGATCAACACTGAAGCTTTCTTT.

The chain is built from TRBV28 and TRBJ2-7, with 9 bases fitting TRBD1. Trimming at V came to 5 bases and at J to 3 bases, leaving 11 bases not matched to a gene. Germline values: CDR1 MDHEN, CDR2 SYDVKM. This CDR3 region has 16 residues. CDR3 coding DNA: TGTGCCAGCAGTCCCTCTACCGGGACAGGGCTCTACGAGCAGTACTTC. As protein: CASSPSTGTGLYEQYF.

The chain couples TRBV24-1 to TRBJ1-3; the D is unclear. V dropped 3 bases and J dropped 0 bases, with 8 bases sitting between them. Germline V gene data show CDR1 as KGHDR and CDR2 as SFDVKD. The CDR3 is 15 residues long. The CDR3 spells CATSDPSSSGNTIYF. CDR3 bases: TGTGCCACCAGTGATCCATCCAGCTCTGGAAACACCATATATTTT.

The gene calls are TRBV27 and TRBJ2-7, with D possibly matching TRBD2 (5 bases). Trimming shortened V by 8 bases and J by 2 bases, and 16 bases separated the two germline ends. Germline CDR1 reads MNHEY; CDR2 reads SMNVEV (reference sequence). This CDR3 has 14 amino acids. CDR3 in amino acids: CASETRGLAYEQYF. CDR3 nucleotides: TGTGCCAGCGAAACCCGAGGACTTGCCTACGAGCAGTACTTC.

The CDR3 DNA is TGTGCCTGGAGTAGGGGAATGAACACTGAAGCTTTCTTT. Translated: CAWSRGMNTEAFF. The chain links TRBV30 to TRBJ1-1; D possibly corresponds to TRBD1 (5 bases). The V gene's germline CDR1 is GTSNPN and CDR2 SVGIG (reference sequence). V was clipped by 2 bases and J by 0 bases, with 7 bases between them. The CDR3 contains 13 residues. The full variable domain, its missing parts supplied by reference TRBV30 and TRBJ1-1, is SQTIHQWPATLVQPVGSPLSLECTVEGTSNPNLYWYRQAAGRGLQLLFYSVGIGQISSEVPQNLSASRPQDRQFILSSKKLLLSDSGFYLCAWSRGMNTEAFFGQGTRLTVV.

The J gene is TRBJ1-1, the V gene TRBV9; a possible D gene is TRBD1 (5 bases). CDR3 length: 15 amino acids. Trimming shortened V by 0 bases and J by 2 bases, and 11 bases separated the two germline ends. Germline loops: CDR1 SGDLS, CDR2 YYNGEE. This CDR3 reads CASSVGQPYNTEAFF. In DNA form, the CDR3 reads TGTGCCAGCAGCGTAGGACAGCCCTACAACACTGAAGCTTTCTTT.

V usage is TRBV7-6 and J usage is TRBJ2-7; no definite D call. The V end lost 2 bases, the J end lost 0 bases, and 14 bases lay between the germline ends. The CDR3 sequence is 16 residues long. Germline lookup yields CDR1 SGHVS and CDR2 FNYEAQ. The CDR3: CASSLWVNSSSYEQYF. DNA for the CDR3: TGTGCCAGCAGCTTATGGGTGAACAGCAGCTCCTACGAGCAGTACTTC.

The chain uses TRBV19 and TRBJ2-5, with 8 positions matching TRBD2. The V gene's germline CDR1 is LNHDA and CDR2 SQIVND (reference sequence). V lost 4 bases and J lost 4; bases outside the gene matches: 11. The CDR3 extends over 16 amino acids. This CDR3 is CASSTGTRDARETQYF. The DNA of the CDR3 is TGTGCCAGTAGTACCGGGACTAGGGATGCGCGAGAGACCCAGTACTTC.

The chain joins TRBV18 to TRBJ1-1, with D possibly TRBD1 on 6 matching bases. Looked up from germline, CDR1 is KGHSH and CDR2 is LQKENI. The CDR3 is 15 amino acids. V was clipped by 4 bases and J by 4 bases, with 16 bases between them. The DNA for the CDR3 is TGTGCCAGCTCACGGGAAATACAGGGTCCCACTGAAGCTTTCTTT. As protein: CASSREIQGPTEAFF.

J is TRBJ2-3 and V is TRBV11-2, with 11 bases fitting TRBD2. Per the germline V gene, CDR1 is SGHAT and CDR2 is FQNNGV. This CDR3 is 18 amino acids long. V lost 5 bases, J lost 0 bases, and 10 bases stayed unmatched. This chain's CDR3 is CASSQWTSGHTSTDTQYF. CDR3 sequence (DNA): TGTGCCAGCAGCCAATGGACTAGCGGGCACACTAGCACAGATACGCAGTATTTT.

The chain has TRBV6-2 or TRBV6-3 and TRBJ2-5; D perhaps matches TRBD1 (6 bases). The CDR3 length is 16 residues. Germline V gene data show CDR1 as MNHEY and CDR2 as SVGEGT. V was shortened by 2 bases and J by 1 base, with 14 bases between the two germline ends. The DNA for the CDR3 is TGTGCCAGCAGTTACGAATTGGGGGCCGGCCAAGAGACCCAGTACTTC. This gives the protein CASSYELGAGQETQYF.

This chain uses TRBV12-3 or TRBV12-4 with TRBJ2-3, with D perhaps matching TRBD1 (5 bases). The CDR3 consists of 13 residues. Trimming took off 1 base at V and 8 bases at J, with 10 bases between the two ends. The CDR3 DNA is TGTGCCAGCAGTTTAGGACAGAGTCTTACGCAGTATTTT. Translating it yields CASSLGQSLTQYF.

The chain recombines TRBV27 with TRBJ1-1; D is possibly TRBD1 (5 bases). The germline V and J ends were trimmed by 8 bases and 0 bases, with 22 bases remaining between them. Per germline, CDR1 MNHEY and CDR2 SMNVEV (reference sequence). The CDR3 covers 17 residues. CDR3 amino acids: CASLRGLLRVMNTEAFF. The CDR3 DNA is TGTGCCAGCTTGAGGGGACTCCTCCGGGTCATGAACACTGAAGCTTTCTTT.

Concerning this clone: The sample holds other DNA sequences that translate to the same CDR3. This chain uses TRBV19 with TRBJ1-1; TRBD1 is a possible D gene (5 bases). CDR3 length equals 13 residues. With 1 base removed from V and 4 bases from J, the gap between germline ends came to 7 bases. Germline CDR1 and CDR2: LNHDA and SQIVND (reference sequence). CDR3 sequence reads: CASSIGGGTEAFF. The CDR3 nucleotides read TGTGCCAGTAGTATAGGGGGGGGCACTGAAGCTTTCTTT.

The rearrangement joins TRBV5-1 to TRBJ2-5; a weak D match, TRBD1 (6 bases). V was pared by 0 bases and J by 1 base, with 10 bases between. The CDR3 runs 15 residues. The germline V gene has CDR1 SGHRS and CDR2 YFSETQ. The chain's CDR3 is CASSLARGFQETQYF. In DNA, the CDR3 is TGCGCCAGCAGCTTGGCCAGGGGTTTCCAAGAGACCCAGTACTTC.

The chain links TRBV4-2 to TRBJ2-6; 7 bases are a match to TRBD1. After removal of 2 bases from V and 2 bases from J, the junction contained 3 bases not matched to a gene. Per the germline V gene, CDR1 is LGHNA and CDR2 is YNFKEQ. The CDR3 covers 16 residues. The CDR3 region is CASSQNTGAGANVLTF. CDR3 bases: TGTGCCAGCAGCCAAAATACAGGGGCTGGGGCCAACGTCCTGACTTTC.

This clone has at least ten counts. V gene TRBV27 combines with J gene TRBJ1-6; D remains unclear. The CDR3 runs to 14 residues. The germline CDR1 and CDR2 sequences are MNHEY and SMNVEV (reference sequence). With 4 bases removed from V and 11 bases from J, the gap between germline ends came to 15 bases. CDR3 sequence: CASSWRDTMTPLHF. The CDR3 DNA reads TGTGCCAGCAGTTGGAGAGATACCATGACACCCCTCCACTTT.

This clone was found once. The V and J genes are TRBV6-2 or TRBV6-3 and TRBJ1-2; 7 nucleotides match TRBD1. V trimming: 5 bases; J trimming: 1 base; junction bases outside the gene matches: 10. Germline CDR1 reads MNHEY; CDR2 reads SVGEGT. This CDR3 contains 16 residues. The CDR3 sequence is CASSLPGTAYNYGYTF. The CDR3 coding sequence is TGTGCCAGCAGTCTCCCTGGGACAGCCTATAACTATGGCTACACCTTC.

The chain joins TRBV6-5 to TRBJ2-7; 9 bases line up with TRBD1. V was clipped by 6 bases and J by 4 bases; unmatched bases: 10. Germline V gene data show CDR1 as MNHEY and CDR2 as SVGAGI. The CDR3 runs to 15 residues. Here the CDR3 reads CASRGRGDRVYEQYF. CDR3 nucleotides: TGTGCCAGCAGGGGTAGAGGGGACAGGGTTTACGAGCAGTACTTC.

The chain links TRBV27 to TRBJ2-7; 9 positions agree with TRBD1. Looked up from germline, CDR1 is MNHEY and CDR2 is SMNVEV (reference sequence). V shed 5 bases and J 7 bases; nucleotides not matched to a gene: 9. CDR3 size: 14 residues. The CDR3 DNA reads as TGTGCCAGCAGTCTAAACAGGGGGCAGGAAGAGCAGTACTTC. Protein product: CASSLNRGQEEQYF.

The V and J genes are TRBV5-6 and TRBJ2-1; TRBD2 matches at 7 bases. This CDR3 contains 16 residues. Trimming at V came to 3 bases and at J to 0 bases, leaving 6 bases not matched to a gene. Germline values: CDR1 SGHDT, CDR2 YYEEEE. CDR3 nucleotide sequence: TGTGCCAGCAGCTCCCGACGCGGGAGCTCCTACAATGAGCAGTTCTTC. Protein product: CASSSRRGSSYNEQFF.

The rearrangement joins TRBV28 to TRBJ2-7, with 9 bases identical to TRBD1. The germline CDR1 and CDR2 sequences are MDHEN and SYDVKM. Losses at the gene ends were 2 bases for V and 6 bases for J; bases not matched to a gene: 11. The CDR3 sequence is 16 residues long. The DNA of the CDR3 is TGTGCCAGCAGTTTAAGGGCAGGGACAGGGTTCGGCGAGCAGTACTTC. It encodes CASSLRAGTGFGEQYF. The variable domain in full, with the rest retrieved from reference TRBV28 and TRBJ2-7, is DVKVTQSSRYLVKRTGEKVFLECVQDMDHENMFWYRQDPGLGLRLIYFSYDVKMKEKGDIPEGYSVSREKKERFSLILESASTNQTSMYLCASSLRAGTGFGEQYFGPGTRLTVT.